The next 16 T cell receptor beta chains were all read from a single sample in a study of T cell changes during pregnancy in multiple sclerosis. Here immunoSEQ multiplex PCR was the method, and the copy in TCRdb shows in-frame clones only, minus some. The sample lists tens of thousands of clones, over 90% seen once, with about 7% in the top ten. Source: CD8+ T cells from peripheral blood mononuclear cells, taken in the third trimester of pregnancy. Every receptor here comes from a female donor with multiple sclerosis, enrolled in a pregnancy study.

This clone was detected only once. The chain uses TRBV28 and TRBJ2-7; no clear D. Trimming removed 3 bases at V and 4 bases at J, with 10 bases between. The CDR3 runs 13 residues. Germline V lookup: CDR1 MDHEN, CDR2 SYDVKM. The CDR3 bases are TGTGCCAGCAGTTTTGGCGGAGAATACGAGCAGTACTTC. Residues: CASSFGGEYEQYF.

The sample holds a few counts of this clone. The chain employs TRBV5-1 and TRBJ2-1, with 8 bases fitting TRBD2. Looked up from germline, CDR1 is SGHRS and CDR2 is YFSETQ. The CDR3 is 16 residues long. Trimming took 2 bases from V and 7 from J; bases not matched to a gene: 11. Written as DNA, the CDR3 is TGCGCCAGCAGCTTAATTATCGGACTAGCCGGGAATGAGCAGTTCTTC. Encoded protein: CASSLIIGLAGNEQFF.

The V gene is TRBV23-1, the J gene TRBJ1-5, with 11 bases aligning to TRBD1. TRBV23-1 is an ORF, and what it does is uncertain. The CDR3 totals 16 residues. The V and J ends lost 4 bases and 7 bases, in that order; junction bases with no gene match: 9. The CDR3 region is CASSPFFGTGGQPQHF. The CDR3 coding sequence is TGCGCCAGCAGTCCCTTTTTCGGGACAGGGGGACAGCCCCAGCATTTT.

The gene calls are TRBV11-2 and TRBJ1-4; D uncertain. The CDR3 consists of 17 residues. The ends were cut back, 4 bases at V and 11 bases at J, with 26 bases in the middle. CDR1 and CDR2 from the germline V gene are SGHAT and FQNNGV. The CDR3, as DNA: TGTGCCAGCAGCTCAAGCTCGGGGAAAAAGGTTGATGCGAAACTGTTTTTT. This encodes CASSSSSGKKVDAKLFF.

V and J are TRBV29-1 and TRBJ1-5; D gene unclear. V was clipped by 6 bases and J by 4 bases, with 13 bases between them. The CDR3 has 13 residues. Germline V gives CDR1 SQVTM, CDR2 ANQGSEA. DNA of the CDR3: TGCAGCGTAATCACAGATGGGAATCAGCCCCAGCATTTT. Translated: CSVITDGNQPQHF.

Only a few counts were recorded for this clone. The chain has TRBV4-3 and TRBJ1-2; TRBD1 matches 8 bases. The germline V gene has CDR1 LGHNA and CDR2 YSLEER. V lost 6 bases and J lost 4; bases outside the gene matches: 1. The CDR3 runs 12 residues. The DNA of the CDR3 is TGCGCCAGCAGTACAGGGGGCTATGGCTACACCTTC. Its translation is CASSTGGYGYTF.

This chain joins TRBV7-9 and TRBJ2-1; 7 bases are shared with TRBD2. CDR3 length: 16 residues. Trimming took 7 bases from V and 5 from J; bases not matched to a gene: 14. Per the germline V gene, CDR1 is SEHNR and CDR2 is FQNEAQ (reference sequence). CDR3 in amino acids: CASISFLGGLNNEQFF. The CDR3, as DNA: TGTGCCAGCATCTCTTTTCTCGGGGGACTAAACAATGAGCAGTTCTTC.

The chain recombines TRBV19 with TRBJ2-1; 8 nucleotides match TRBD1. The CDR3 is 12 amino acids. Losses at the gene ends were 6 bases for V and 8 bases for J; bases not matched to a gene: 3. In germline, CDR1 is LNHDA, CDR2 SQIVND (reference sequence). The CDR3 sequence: CASSDRGHEQFF. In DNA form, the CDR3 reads TGTGCCAGTAGCGACAGGGGCCATGAGCAGTTCTTC.

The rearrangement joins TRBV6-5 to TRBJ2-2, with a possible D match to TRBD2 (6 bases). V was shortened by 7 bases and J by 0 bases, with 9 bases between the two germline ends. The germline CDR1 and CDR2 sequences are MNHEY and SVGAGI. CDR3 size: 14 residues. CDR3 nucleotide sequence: TGTGCCAGCAATGGGGGGACGAACACCGGGGAGCTGTTTTTT. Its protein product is CASNGGTNTGELFF.

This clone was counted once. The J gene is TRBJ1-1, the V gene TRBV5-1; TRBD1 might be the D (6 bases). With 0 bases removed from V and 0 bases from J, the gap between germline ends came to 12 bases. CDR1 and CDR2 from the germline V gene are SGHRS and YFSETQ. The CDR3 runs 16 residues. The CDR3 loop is CASSLGTVNMNTEAFF. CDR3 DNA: TGCGCCAGCAGCTTGGGGACAGTAAACATGAACACTGAAGCTTTCTTT.

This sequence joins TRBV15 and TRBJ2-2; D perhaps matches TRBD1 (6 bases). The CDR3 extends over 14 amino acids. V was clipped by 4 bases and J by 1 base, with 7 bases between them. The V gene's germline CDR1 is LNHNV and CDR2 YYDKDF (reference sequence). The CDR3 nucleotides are TGTGCCACCAGCACCAGGGGGAACACCGGGGAGCTGTTTTTT. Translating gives CATSTRGNTGELFF.

CDR3 protein: CASSPITGDTEAFF. CDR3 DNA sequence: TGTGCCAGCAGCCCCATCACAGGTGACACTGAAGCTTTCTTT. The rearrangement uses TRBV7-9 and TRBJ1-1; D might be TRBD1 (5 bases). This CDR3 is 14 amino acids long. In germline, CDR1 is SEHNR, CDR2 FQNEAQ (reference sequence). Trimming took 5 bases from V and 3 from J, leaving 13 bases between them.

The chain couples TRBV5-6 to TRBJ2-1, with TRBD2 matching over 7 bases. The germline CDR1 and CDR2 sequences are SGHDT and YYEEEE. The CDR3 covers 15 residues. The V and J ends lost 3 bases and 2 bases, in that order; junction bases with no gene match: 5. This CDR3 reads CASSSLAGTYNEQFF. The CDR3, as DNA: TGTGCCAGCAGCTCTTTAGCGGGTACCTACAATGAGCAGTTCTTC.

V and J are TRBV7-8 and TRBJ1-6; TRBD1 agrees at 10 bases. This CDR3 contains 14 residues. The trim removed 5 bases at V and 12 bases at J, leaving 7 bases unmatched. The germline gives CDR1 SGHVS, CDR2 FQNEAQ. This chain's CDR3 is CASSIDRGHGPLHF. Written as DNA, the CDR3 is TGTGCCAGCAGCATAGACAGGGGGCACGGACCCCTCCACTTT.

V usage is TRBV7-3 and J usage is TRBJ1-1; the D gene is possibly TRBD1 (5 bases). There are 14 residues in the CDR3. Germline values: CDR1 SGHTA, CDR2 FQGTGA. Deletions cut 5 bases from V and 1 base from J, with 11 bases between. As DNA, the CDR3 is TGTGCCAGCAGCCCTTCGGGGGGGAACACTGAAGCTTTCTTT. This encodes CASSPSGGNTEAFF.

The CDR3 nucleotides are TGCGCCAGCAGCCCCCCGAGCGGGAGTCCCCTCCCCGGGGAGCTGTTTTTT. It is translated as CASSPPSGSPLPGELFF. This chain joins TRBV5-1 and TRBJ2-2; 8 bases match TRBD2. CDR1 is SGHRS, CDR2 YFSETQ, per germline. V lost 4 bases and J lost 6; bases outside the gene matches: 14. The CDR3 contains 17 residues. Combining the CDR3 with reference TRBV5-1 and TRBJ2-2 gives the whole variable domain KAGVTQTPRYLIKTRGQQVTLSCSPISGHRSVSWYQQTPGQGLQFLFEYFSETQRNKGNFPGRFSGRQFSNSRSEMNVSTLELGDSALYLCASSPPSGSPLPGELFFGEGSRLTVL.